This entry lists 24 T cell receptor beta chains sequenced from one sample in a study of identical twins. Each CDR3 protein is one row after TCRdb ran MiXCR on the 5' RACE reads. The table includes around 500,000 distinct CDR3 sequences, 11% to 15% detected once. The same specimen was also included in a second study, on yellow fever vaccine responses in identical twins.

The sequencing sample was made of CD4+ T cells sorted from blood. These receptors originate from a woman aged 18-29 years in good health.

This clonotype was counted a few times. The chain carries TRBV20-1 and TRBJ2-1; D gene uncertain. The CDR3 is 12 amino acids. CDR1 DFQATT and CDR2 SNEGSKA come from the germline V gene (reference sequence). V was trimmed by 3 bases and J by 7 bases, leaving 10 bases between them. This CDR3 reads CSASTKSNEQFF. The CDR3 nucleotides are TGCAGTGCTAGTACCAAGAGTAATGAGCAGTTCTTC.

This clonotype was seen repeatedly, ten times or more. CDR3: CASSTYQGGPETQYF. CDR3 DNA: TGTGCCAGCAGCACATACCAGGGGGGTCCAGAGACCCAGTACTTC. The chain links TRBV3-1 to TRBJ2-5, with D possibly matching TRBD1 (7 bases). CDR1 and CDR2 from the germline V gene are LGHDT and YNNKEL (reference sequence). The CDR3 has 15 residues. Trimming removed 5 bases at V and 4 bases at J, with 17 bases between.

The CDR3 nucleotides are TGTGCCAGCAGCCGGGGGCGGGAGGGCCGCGAGACCCAGTACTTC. This gives the protein CASSRGREGRETQYF. This rearrangement joins TRBV27 to TRBJ2-5; 9 bases fit TRBD2. The germline V gene has CDR1 MNHEY and CDR2 SMNVEV (reference sequence). The CDR3 consists of 15 residues. The V and J ends lost 6 bases and 5 bases, in that order; junction bases with no gene match: 10.

A few counts support this clonotype. V gene TRBV30 combines with J gene TRBJ2-1; the match to TRBD2 covers 7 bases. CDR3 length: 14 amino acids. CDR1 and CDR2 (germline): GTSNPN, SVGIG (reference sequence). V gave up 1 base and J gave up 3 bases; unmatched junction bases: 3. CDR3 nucleotide sequence: TGTGCCTGGAGTGGCGCTAGCGGCTACAATGAGCAGTTCTTC. It encodes CAWSGASGYNEQFF.

This clonotype was seen more than once but under ten times. The chain recombines TRBV12-3 or TRBV12-4 with TRBJ2-3, with no clear D. This CDR3 contains 12 residues. V was trimmed by 2 bases and J by 5 bases, leaving 5 bases between them. The DNA for the CDR3 is TGTGCCAGCAGTTTAAGGAGAGATACGCAGTATTTT. This translates into CASSLRRDTQYF.

V is TRBV6-2 or TRBV6-3 and J is TRBJ2-7; 9 bases map to TRBD2. V dropped 2 bases and J dropped 6; count of bases not matched to a gene: 14. Germline CDR1 and CDR2: MNHEY and SVGEGT. The CDR3 consists of 17 residues. The CDR3 sequence is CASSYLRTREGSIEQYF. The CDR3 DNA reads as TGTGCCAGCAGTTACCTGCGAACGCGGGAGGGATCGATCGAGCAGTACTTC.

The table lists this clonotype with a few counts. The chain uses TRBV6-5 and TRBJ2-7, with TRBD1 identical over 9 bases. There are 16 residues in the CDR3. Germline trimming cut 4 bases from V and 4 bases from J; bases unmatched to any gene: 11. Germline V CDR1 and CDR2: MNHEY, SVGAGI. The CDR3 region has the DNA TGTGCCAGCAGTTCGGGGACAGGGCGGAAGAGTTACGAGCAGTACTTC. Translated: CASSSGTGRKSYEQYF.

The V call is TRBV6-5, the J call TRBJ1-6; D might be TRBD1 (6 bases). Germline V lookup: CDR1 MNHEY, CDR2 SVGAGI. CDR3 length: 15 amino acids. V lost 4 bases, J lost 7 bases, and 14 bases lay in between. CDR3 DNA sequence: TGTGCCAGCAGTTCCTCCCAGGGGCGGAATTCACCCCTCCACTTT. It is translated as CASSSSQGRNSPLHF.

This clonotype was recorded many times. This chain uses TRBV11-2 with TRBJ2-6; 7 bases match TRBD1. Germline CDR1 SGHAT, CDR2 FQNNGV. J was trimmed by 4 bases and V by 5 bases; bases with no gene match: 17. This CDR3 is built from 19 residues. The CDR3 protein is CASSPPGYRGLSGANVLTF. CDR3 sequence (DNA): TGTGCCAGCAGCCCCCCCGGGTACAGGGGCCTTTCGGGGGCCAACGTCCTGACTTTC.

This clonotype appeared a few times. The chain has TRBV5-5 and TRBJ2-7; 13 nucleotides match TRBD2. CDR3 length: 16 amino acids. V gave up 0 bases and J gave up 7 bases; unmatched junction bases: 7. Germline V gives CDR1 SGHKS, CDR2 YYEKEE (reference sequence). As DNA, the CDR3 is TGTGCCAGCAGCTTGGAAGGGACTAGCGGGACGGAAGAGCAGTACTTC. Amino acids: CASSLEGTSGTEEQYF.

This clonotype was observed many times. The gene calls are TRBV28 and TRBJ1-5; 8 positions agree with TRBD1. Germline V lookup: CDR1 MDHEN, CDR2 SYDVKM. This CDR3 contains 15 residues. J lost 3 bases, V lost 4 bases, and 5 bases had no gene match. The CDR3 loop reads CASSSRTGFNQPQHF. CDR3 in DNA: TGTGCCAGCAGTTCGAGGACAGGGTTCAATCAGCCCCAGCATTTT. The whole variable domain, filled in from reference TRBV28 and TRBJ1-5, reads DVKVTQSSRYLVKRTGEKVFLECVQDMDHENMFWYRQDPGLGLRLIYFSYDVKMKEKGDIPEGYSVSREKKERFSLILESASTNQTSMYLCASSSRTGFNQPQHFGDGTRLSIL.

For the CDR3, the DNA is TGTGCCAGCAGTAACCGCAGGGACGCCCACGGCTACACCTTC. Protein sequence: CASSNRRDAHGYTF. J is TRBJ1-2 and V is TRBV12-3 or TRBV12-4; a weak D match, TRBD1 (5 bases). The ends were cut back, 5 bases at V and 8 bases at J, with 18 bases in the middle. The CDR3 has 14 residues.

This clonotype was seen more than once but under ten times. The chain couples TRBV20-1 to TRBJ2-7; 9 bases align to TRBD1. Per the germline V gene, CDR1 is DFQATT and CDR2 is SNEGSKA (reference sequence). The CDR3 contains 15 residues. After removal of 0 bases from V and 6 bases from J, the junction contained 9 bases not matched to a gene. The CDR3 loop reads CSARDLYRDRAEQYF. The CDR3 DNA is TGCAGTGCTAGAGATCTCTATCGGGACAGGGCCGAGCAGTACTTC.

The rearrangement links TRBV29-1 to TRBJ2-3, with 11 nucleotides matching TRBD2. Per germline, CDR1 SQVTM and CDR2 ANQGSEA. The V and J ends lost 5 bases and 2 bases, in that order; junction bases with no gene match: 3. CDR3 length: 14 amino acids. For the CDR3, the DNA is TGCAGCGTTCTTAGCGGGGGGGCCACAGATACGCAGTATTTT. It codes for CSVLSGGATDTQYF.

This clonotype was observed a handful of times. The chain links TRBV14 to TRBJ2-1; no clear D. The V end was cut by 2 bases, the J end by 4 bases, with 15 bases between. The CDR3 runs 16 residues. Germline V gene data show CDR1 as SGHDN and CDR2 as FVKESK. DNA of the CDR3: TGTGCCAGCAGCCAATTTTCCATTCCCCCATACAATGAGCAGTTCTTC. It is translated as CASSQFSIPPYNEQFF.

Only a few counts were recorded for this clonotype. The J gene is TRBJ2-2, the V gene TRBV7-9; D is uncertain. CDR1 is SEHNR and CDR2 is FQNEAQ in the germline V gene (reference sequence). The CDR3 totals 15 residues. Trimming removed 4 bases at V and 1 base at J, with 10 bases between. CDR3 sequence reads: CASSSPVLNTGELFF. CDR3 sequence (DNA): TGTGCCAGCAGCTCACCGGTTTTGAACACCGGGGAGCTGTTTTTT.

Only a few counts were recorded for this clonotype. The chain employs TRBV4-3 and TRBJ2-6, with 14 bases aligning to TRBD2. Germline assignment: CDR1 LGHNA and CDR2 YSLEER. V trimming: 3 bases; J trimming: 3 bases; junction bases outside the gene matches: 7. This CDR3 spans 19 amino acids. The CDR3 coding sequence is TGCGCCAGCAGCCACCAAAGGGGACTAGCGGGAGTTGGGGCCAACGTCCTGACTTTC. Translated: CASSHQRGLAGVGANVLTF.

The chain employs TRBV20-1 and TRBJ1-1, with a weak D call TRBD1 (6 bases). The CDR3 contains 14 residues. The germline V gene has CDR1 DFQATT and CDR2 SNEGSKA (reference sequence). The V end lost 2 bases, the J end lost 4 bases, and 14 bases lay between the germline ends. The DNA of the CDR3 is TGCAGTGCTAGACCCGACAGGAGGGGCACTGAAGCTTTCTTT. This gives the protein CSARPDRRGTEAFF.

V and J are TRBV29-1 and TRBJ1-2, with TRBD1 matching over 8 bases. The germline V gene has CDR1 SQVTM and CDR2 ANQGSEA. The CDR3 runs to 12 residues. The CDR3 bases are TGCTCCGGGACAGGCACTAACTATGGCTACACCTTC. It translates to CSGTGTNYGYTF.

This clonotype was seen more than once but under ten times. The rearrangement links TRBV6-1 to TRBJ2-1, with 7 nucleotides matching TRBD2. Per the germline V gene, CDR1 is MNHNS and CDR2 is SASEGT. V lost 0 bases, J lost 9 bases, and 11 bases stayed unmatched. This CDR3 has 16 residues. The CDR3 bases are TGTGCCAGCAGTGAAGCTGAGGGAGGGCCGGTTTTTGAGCAGTTCTTC. Translation gives CASSEAEGGPVFEQFF.

This clonotype appeared many times. The genes are TRBV12-3 or TRBV12-4 and TRBJ2-7, with D possibly matching TRBD1 (6 bases). The CDR3 has 15 residues. Trimming removed 1 base at V and 5 bases at J, with 15 bases between. Here the CDR3 DNA reads TGTGCCAGCAGTTTAGACACGCAGGGGCCCAACGAGCAGTACTTC. This translates into CASSLDTQGPNEQYF.

This chain joins TRBV20-1 and TRBJ2-5, with 8 bases identical to TRBD2. CDR3 length equals 14 residues. V was clipped by 7 bases and J by 2 bases; unmatched bases: 9. CDR1 DFQATT and CDR2 SNEGSKA come from the germline V gene (reference sequence). CDR3 DNA sequence: TGCAGTGTCACGGGAGGGGTATCACAAGAGACCCAGTACTTC. Translating gives CSVTGGVSQETQYF.

This clonotype came up once. The chain is built from TRBV11-2 and TRBJ2-1, with 7 bases lining up with TRBD2. CDR3 length equals 15 residues. Trimming cost V 8 bases and J 6 bases; bases outside gene matches: 13. CDR1 and CDR2 (germline): SGHAT, FQNNGV. The CDR3 loop is CASLPRGSGVNEQFF. The CDR3 DNA sequence: TGTGCCAGCCTCCCCCGTGGGAGCGGGGTCAATGAGCAGTTCTTC.

The table lists this clonotype with a few counts. The chain couples TRBV20-1 to TRBJ2-3; D ambiguous. Between the trimmed V and J ends, which lost 0 bases and 4 bases, there was a span of 11 bases. CDR1 is DFQATT and CDR2 is SNEGSKA in the germline V gene (reference sequence). There are 14 residues in the CDR3. The CDR3 spells CSARDSASSDTQYF. CDR3 DNA sequence: TGCAGTGCTAGAGATTCGGCTAGTTCAGATACGCAGTATTTT.